The present T cell receptor beta chain was sequenced within a study of beta chain features in type 1 diabetes. Study results and limitations: The similarity of naive, central memory and Treg TCRB repertoires appeared greater among patients than among healthy donors.

Donors contributed one heparinised blood draw apiece, averaging about 100 mL. Sort purity for all populations was recorded as exceeding 98%. Trimming cost V 4 bases and J 8 bases; bases outside gene matches: 7. Germline V CDR1 and CDR2: SNHLY, FYNNEI. This CDR3 is built from 15 residues. Investigators reverse transcribed all isolated RNA, so they sequenced expressed TCRB transcripts. The repertoire was sequenced with immunoSEQ multiplex PCR; TCRdb's copy has only in-frame clones and lacks some. The sample includes under 950,000 clones, under 20% of them seen just once. Worth noting for this clone: What it binds is unknown.

This clonotype was sampled from a woman between 18 and 29 years old in good health. This rearrangement joins TRBV2 to TRBJ2-1; 11 nucleotides align to TRBD1. Sequencing used naive CD4+ T cells from blood. This chain's CDR3 is CASSARTGGLHEQFF. The CDR3 DNA sequence: TGTGCCAGCAGTGCACGGACAGGGGGCTTACATGAGCAGTTCTTC.